The 10 T cell receptor beta chains below come from one sample, sequenced in a study of siplizumab effects on memory and regulatory T cells. Assay used: immunoSEQ multiplex PCR; TCRdb lists only in-frame clones, some missing. The sample has some 100,000 clones, about 91% seen once; the top ten hold less than 0.85%. The material sequenced was Tregs sorted from blood. Receptors were obtained from a human donor in good health.

This chain uses TRBV14 with TRBJ2-7; 9 bases line up with TRBD2. J lost 2 bases, V lost 1 base, and 3 bases had no gene match. Germline CDR1 is SGHDN and CDR2 is FVKESK. CDR3 length equals 15 residues. The CDR3 sequence: CASSQGIAGAYEQYF. DNA for the CDR3: TGTGCCAGCAGCCAAGGGATAGCGGGAGCCTACGAGCAGTACTTC.

The V and J genes are TRBV19 and TRBJ1-2; TRBD1 is a possible D gene (5 bases). V lost 7 bases and J 8 bases, leaving 20 bases between the germline ends. CDR3 size: 14 residues. Germline values: CDR1 LNHDA, CDR2 SQIVND (reference sequence). The CDR3 nucleotides read TGTGCCAGTACCCCCACCCCCAGGGATTGGGGCTACACCTTC. Protein sequence: CASTPTPRDWGYTF.

This chain joins TRBV7-8 and TRBJ1-1; perhaps TRBD1 as D (5 bases). The V end lost 1 base, the J end lost 6 bases, and 12 bases lay between the germline ends. Germline lookup yields CDR1 SGHVS and CDR2 FQNEAQ. The CDR3 covers 14 residues. CDR3 DNA: TGTGCCAGCAGCTTAGAGCCTAGGACATCTGAAGCTTTCTTT. Encoded protein: CASSLEPRTSEAFF.

CDR3 in DNA: TGTGCCAGCAGTTACGGGGCCGAGCAGTACTTC. Protein sequence: CASSYGAEQYF. The chain recombines TRBV6-6 with TRBJ2-7; D may be TRBD1 (5 bases). Germline CDR1 is MNHNY and CDR2 is SVGAGI (reference sequence). V lost 2 bases to trimming and J lost 6 bases, with 5 bases between them. The CDR3 covers 11 residues.

This clone was observed a few times. The chain uses TRBV7-9 and TRBJ2-4, with TRBD2 identical over 8 bases. CDR3 length: 17 residues. V was clipped by 5 bases and J by 0 bases; unmatched bases: 9. CDR1 SEHNR and CDR2 FQNEAQ come from the germline V gene (reference sequence). The CDR3 protein is CASSPTTSGLAKNIQYF. CDR3 nucleotide sequence: TGTGCCAGCAGCCCGACCACTAGCGGACTAGCCAAAAACATTCAGTACTTC.

J is TRBJ2-1 and V is TRBV5-1; D gene uncertain. Germline V CDR1 and CDR2: SGHRS, YFSETQ. V was trimmed by 0 bases and J by 0 bases, leaving 10 bases between them. The CDR3 is made up of 16 amino acids. CDR3 protein: CASSLEASTSYNEQFF. CDR3 nucleotides: TGCGCCAGCAGCTTGGAGGCGTCCACCTCCTACAATGAGCAGTTCTTC.

The J gene is TRBJ2-7, the V gene TRBV28; D is unresolved. Trimming removed 3 bases at V and 1 base at J, with 13 bases between. Per the germline V gene, CDR1 is MDHEN and CDR2 is SYDVKM. The length of the CDR3 is 15 residues. CDR3 nucleotides: TGTGCCAGCAGTTTCATGGTAGGTCCATCCTACGAGCAGTACTTC. This codes for CASSFMVGPSYEQYF. The entire variable domain, with the rest obtained from reference TRBV28 and TRBJ2-7, is as follows: DVKVTQSSRYLVKRTGEKVFLECVQDMDHENMFWYRQDPGLGLRLIYFSYDVKMKEKGDIPEGYSVSREKKERFSLILESASTNQTSMYLCASSFMVGPSYEQYFGPGTRLTVT.

J is TRBJ2-2 and V is TRBV27; D may be TRBD2 (5 bases). This CDR3 has 14 residues. Germline CDR1 reads MNHEY; CDR2 reads SMNVEV (reference sequence). Deletions cut 8 bases from V and 1 base from J, with 11 bases between. The CDR3 DNA is TGTGCCAGCCTAAGGGCGGGGAACACCGGGGAGCTGTTTTTT. Its protein is CASLRAGNTGELFF.

The V and J genes are TRBV15 and TRBJ2-1, with 12 bases aligning to TRBD1. V gave up 5 bases and J gave up 7 bases; unmatched junction bases: 6. This CDR3 is built from 15 residues. Germline values: CDR1 LNHNV, CDR2 YYDKDF (reference sequence). CDR3 DNA: TGTGCCACCAGCGGCCGGGACAGGGGGCAAAATGAGCAGTTCTTC. Its translation: CATSGRDRGQNEQFF.

The V call is TRBV19, the J call TRBJ1-1, with a tentative D call TRBD1 (5 bases). Germline loops: CDR1 LNHDA, CDR2 SQIVND (reference sequence). The CDR3 length is 15 residues. V was pared by 3 bases and J by 0 bases, with 11 bases between. The CDR3 protein is CASSILTALNTEAFF. CDR3 DNA sequence: TGTGCCAGTAGTATCCTGACAGCGCTGAACACTGAAGCTTTCTTT.